Shown below are 23 T cell receptor beta chains from a single sample sequenced in a study of blood T cell repertoires in COVID-19. This table comes from immunoSEQ multiplex PCR, and its TCRdb copy is limited to in-frame clones, with some not included. The sample consists of some 250,000 clones, 65% to 85% of them appearing once. Sequenced: peripheral blood. Every receptor here comes from a woman aged 80 or older with acute or convalescent COVID-19.

The chain carries TRBV19 and TRBJ1-2; 10 bases line up with TRBD1. The junction had 10 bases not matched to a gene; V was cut back by 5 bases and J by 4 bases. The CDR3 is 16 residues long. Germline CDR1 and CDR2: LNHDA and SQIVND (reference sequence). The CDR3 loop is CASSAPGQGRAYGYTF. CDR3 DNA: TGTGCCAGTAGTGCCCCGGGACAGGGGAGGGCCTATGGCTACACCTTC.

As DNA, the CDR3 is TGCGCCAGCAGCTTGGACGGACAGGGAGTAGAGCAGTTCTTC. Translation gives CASSLDGQGVEQFF. The chain employs TRBV5-1 and TRBJ2-1, with TRBD1 matching over 8 bases. The CDR3 runs to 14 residues. The germline CDR1 and CDR2 sequences are SGHRS and YFSETQ. V dropped 0 bases and J dropped 10; count of bases not matched to a gene: 6.

The chain combines TRBV6-4 with TRBJ2-3; 9 nucleotides align to TRBD2. The CDR3 covers 15 residues. Germline V gene data show CDR1 as MRHNA and CDR2 as SNTAGT. V lost 3 bases, J lost 6 bases, and 7 bases stayed unmatched. CDR3 DNA: TGTGCCAGCAGTGAGAGCGGGGGGCCAGGGGATACGCAGTATTTT. The encoded protein is CASSESGGPGDTQYF.

V is TRBV5-1 and J is TRBJ1-3, with no clear D. The CDR3 contains 14 residues. Germline loops: CDR1 SGHRS, CDR2 YFSETQ. V was pared by 4 bases and J by 0 bases, with 8 bases between. The CDR3 nucleotides read TGCGCCAGCAGCGGGGAGGCCTCTGGAAACACCATATATTTT. This translates into CASSGEASGNTIYF. The variable domain in full, completed from reference TRBV5-1 and TRBJ1-3, reads KAGVTQTPRYLIKTRGQQVTLSCSPISGHRSVSWYQQTPGQGLQFLFEYFSETQRNKGNFPGRFSGRQFSNSRSEMNVSTLELGDSALYLCASSGEASGNTIYFGEGSWLTVV.

The chain is built from TRBV2 and TRBJ1-2, with a weak D call TRBD1 (6 bases). In germline, CDR1 is SNHLY, CDR2 FYNNEI. The CDR3 is 12 residues long. Trimming shortened V by 9 bases and J by 4 bases, and 12 bases separated the two germline ends. CDR3 DNA sequence: TGTGCCAGTACAGGGTTCGGCTATGGCTACACCTTC. It specifies CASTGFGYGYTF.

The chain employs TRBV6-5 and TRBJ2-4; 8 bases match TRBD1. CDR1 is MNHEY and CDR2 is SVGAGI in the germline V gene. The CDR3 sequence is 14 residues long. The V and J ends lost 6 bases and 8 bases, in that order; junction bases with no gene match: 9. The CDR3 DNA follows: TGTGCCAGCAGCCGTCAGGGGGCGGGCGACATTCAGTACTTC. Translating gives CASSRQGAGDIQYF.

The rearrangement links TRBV27 to TRBJ2-7; D is unresolved. Germline V CDR1 and CDR2: MNHEY, SMNVEV (reference sequence). V gave up 5 bases and J gave up 1 base, with 9 bases separating them. The CDR3 has 13 residues. The CDR3 DNA sequence: TGTGCCAGCAGTATCCACCTATCCTACGAGCAGTACTTC. Its protein is CASSIHLSYEQYF.

The V and J genes are TRBV24-1 and TRBJ2-2; D unresolved. Germline V lookup: CDR1 KGHDR, CDR2 SFDVKD. The CDR3 is 15 residues long. V was cut by 4 bases and J by 1 base, with 9 bases left in between. CDR3 DNA sequence: TGTGCCACCAGTGAACCGCGACAGAACACCGGGGAGCTGTTTTTT. Protein sequence: CATSEPRQNTGELFF.

V is TRBV5-1 and J is TRBJ2-7, with a weak D call TRBD1 (5 bases). Germline V gene sequence: CDR1 SGHRS, CDR2 YFSETQ. The CDR3 covers 16 residues. Trimming pared 2 bases from V and 2 bases from J, leaving 17 bases between. The CDR3: CASSFYLDRRPYEQYF. The CDR3, as DNA: TGCGCCAGCAGCTTTTACCTCGACAGACGACCCTACGAGCAGTACTTC.

V is TRBV4-2 and J is TRBJ1-1; D is perhaps TRBD1 (5 bases). This CDR3 is 16 amino acids long. Germline V lookup: CDR1 LGHNA, CDR2 YNFKEQ. Between the trimmed V and J ends, which lost 0 bases and 0 bases, there was a span of 11 bases. DNA for the CDR3: TGTGCCAGCAGCCAAGATTGGGGACTGGTGAACACTGAAGCTTTCTTT. Its protein product is CASSQDWGLVNTEAFF.

The chain carries TRBV6-6 and TRBJ1-3; D remains ambiguous. With 6 bases removed from V and 0 bases from J, the gap between germline ends came to 12 bases. This CDR3 is 15 amino acids long. The germline V gene has CDR1 MNHNY and CDR2 SVGAGI (reference sequence). The CDR3 loop reads CASRGRVISGNTIYF. DNA of the CDR3: TGTGCCAGCAGAGGGAGGGTGATCTCTGGAAACACCATATATTTT.

J is TRBJ2-7 and V is TRBV4-1; D gene unclear. Germline assignment: CDR1 MGHRA and CDR2 YSYEKL. The CDR3 consists of 13 residues. V was cut by 1 base and J by 2 bases, with 6 bases left in between. CDR3 loop: CASSQGHTYEQYF. Here the CDR3 DNA reads TGCGCCAGCAGCCAAGGACACACCTACGAGCAGTACTTC.

This clone was observed a few times. Other DNA sequences within the sample encode an identical CDR3. The chain's CDR3 is CASSSGLAGDTQYF. The CDR3 nucleotides are TGTGCCAGCAGCTCTGGACTAGCGGGGGATACGCAGTATTTT. The chain joins TRBV7-2 to TRBJ2-3, with TRBD2 matching 12 bases. The ends lost 4 bases at V and 6 bases at J; junction bases unmatched: 2. Germline CDR1 reads SGHTA; CDR2 reads FQGNSA. The CDR3 consists of 14 residues.

This clone was counted only a few times. The V gene is TRBV7-6, the J gene TRBJ2-1; 7 nucleotides match TRBD2. After removal of 5 bases from V and 0 bases from J, the junction contained 4 bases not matched to a gene. Per the germline V gene, CDR1 is SGHVS and CDR2 is FNYEAQ. This CDR3 is built from 15 residues. The CDR3 region is CASSQGLLSYNEQFF. In DNA, the CDR3 is TGTGCCAGCAGCCAGGGACTACTCTCCTACAATGAGCAGTTCTTC.

The chain couples TRBV6-1 to TRBJ1-1; D unclear. V lost 3 bases and J 10 bases, leaving 9 bases between the germline ends. Germline values: CDR1 MNHNS, CDR2 SASEGT. The length of the CDR3 is 11 residues. This chain's CDR3 is CASSDRVSAFF. CDR3 DNA sequence: TGTGCCAGCAGTGATCGGGTTTCAGCTTTCTTT.

The V gene is TRBV19, the J gene TRBJ1-1; weak D call: TRBD1 (5 bases). CDR3 size: 15 residues. V was pared by 5 bases and J by 1 base, with 14 bases between. Germline CDR1 LNHDA, CDR2 SQIVND (reference sequence). The DNA for the CDR3 is TGTGCCAGTAGTGCGCTGAGGACAACGAACACTGAAGCTTTCTTT. It translates to CASSALRTTNTEAFF.

The chain is built from TRBV12-3 or TRBV12-4 and TRBJ1-6, with D unclear. The V end lost 5 bases, the J end lost 6 bases, and 8 bases lay between the germline ends. This CDR3 comprises 13 residues. The CDR3: CASSPSGNSPLHF. DNA of the CDR3: TGTGCCAGCAGTCCCAGCGGTAATTCACCCCTCCACTTT.

The J gene is TRBJ2-7, the V gene TRBV19; 8 bases line up with TRBD2. There are 15 residues in the CDR3. Germline CDR1 and CDR2: LNHDA and SQIVND (reference sequence). V lost 4 bases to trimming and J lost 4 bases; unmatched junction nucleotides: 9. CDR3 sequence (DNA): TGTGCCAGTAGTAAAGAAACTAGCGGTCTGTACGAGCAGTACTTC. It is translated as CASSKETSGLYEQYF.

The CDR3 loop reads CASSSNTGYRFF. Here the CDR3 DNA reads TGTGCCAGTAGTAGTAATACAGGGTATCGGTTCTTC. V gene TRBV19 combines with J gene TRBJ2-1; D may be TRBD1 (6 bases). CDR1 and CDR2 (germline): LNHDA, SQIVND (reference sequence). Trimming cost V 4 bases and J 15 bases, with 16 bases left between them. The CDR3 has 12 residues.

This clone was counted only a few times. This rearrangement joins TRBV30 to TRBJ1-1; D not resolved. The CDR3 has 13 residues. Per germline, CDR1 GTSNPN and CDR2 SVGIG (reference sequence). V was trimmed by 5 bases and J by 6 bases, leaving 16 bases between them. The CDR3 reads CAWSETGRPEAFF. CDR3 bases: TGTGCCTGGTCAGAGACTGGTCGGCCTGAAGCTTTCTTT.

This sequence joins TRBV10-3 and TRBJ2-7; 8 nucleotides line up with TRBD2. V was clipped by 4 bases and J by 4 bases; unmatched bases: 0. The germline gives CDR1 ENHRY, CDR2 SYGVKD. The CDR3 contains 12 residues. The CDR3 here is CAISGGRYEQYF. The DNA for the CDR3 is TGTGCCATCAGTGGCGGGAGGTACGAGCAGTACTTC.

The rearrangement links TRBV19 to TRBJ2-3; a possible D gene is TRBD2 (6 bases). CDR1 is LNHDA, CDR2 SQIVND, per germline (reference sequence). Deletions cut 5 bases from V and 2 bases from J, with 14 bases between. The CDR3 is 15 residues long. The CDR3 nucleotides are TGTGCCAGTAGTCCCCGGGACTCCCCCACAGATACGCAGTATTTT. It encodes CASSPRDSPTDTQYF.

The chain carries TRBV4-2 and TRBJ2-3, with 7 nucleotides matching TRBD2. Per germline, CDR1 LGHNA and CDR2 YNFKEQ. Trimming at V came to 0 bases and at J to 5 bases, leaving 5 bases not matched to a gene. CDR3 size: 15 residues. In nucleotides, the CDR3 is TGTGCCAGCAGCCAAGAACCTCTAGCGGTAGATACGCAGTATTTT. It is translated as CASSQEPLAVDTQYF.